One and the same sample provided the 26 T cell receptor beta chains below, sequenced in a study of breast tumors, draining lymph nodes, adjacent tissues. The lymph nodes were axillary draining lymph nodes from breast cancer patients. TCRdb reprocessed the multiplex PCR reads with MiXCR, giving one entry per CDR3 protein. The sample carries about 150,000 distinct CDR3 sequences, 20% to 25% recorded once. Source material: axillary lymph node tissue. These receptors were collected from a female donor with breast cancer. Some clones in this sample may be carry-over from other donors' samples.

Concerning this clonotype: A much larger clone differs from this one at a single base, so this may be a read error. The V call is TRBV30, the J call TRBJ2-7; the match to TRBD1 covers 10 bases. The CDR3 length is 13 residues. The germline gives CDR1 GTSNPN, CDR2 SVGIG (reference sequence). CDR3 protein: CAWRGQGPYKQYF. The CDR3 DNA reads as TGTGCCTGGAGGGGACAGGGGCCCTACAAGCAGTACTTC.

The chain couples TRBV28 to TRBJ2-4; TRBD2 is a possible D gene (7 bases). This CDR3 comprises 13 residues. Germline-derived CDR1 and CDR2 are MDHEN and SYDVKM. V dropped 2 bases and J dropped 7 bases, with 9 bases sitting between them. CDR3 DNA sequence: TGTGCCAGCAGTTTAGAGGGGGGGAACATTCAGTACTTC. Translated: CASSLEGGNIQYF.

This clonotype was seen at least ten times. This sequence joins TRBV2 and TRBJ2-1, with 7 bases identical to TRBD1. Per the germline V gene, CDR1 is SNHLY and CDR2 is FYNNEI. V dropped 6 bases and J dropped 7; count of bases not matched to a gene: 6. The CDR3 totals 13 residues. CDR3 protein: CASRWTGVNEQFF. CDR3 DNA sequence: TGTGCCAGCAGATGGACAGGCGTTAATGAGCAGTTCTTC.

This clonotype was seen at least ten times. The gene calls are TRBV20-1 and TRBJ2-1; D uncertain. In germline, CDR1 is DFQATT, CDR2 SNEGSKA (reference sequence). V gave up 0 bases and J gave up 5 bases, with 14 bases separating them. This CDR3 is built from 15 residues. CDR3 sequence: CSARDLGINHNEQFF. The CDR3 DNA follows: TGCAGTGCTAGAGATCTGGGAATTAATCACAATGAGCAGTTCTTC.

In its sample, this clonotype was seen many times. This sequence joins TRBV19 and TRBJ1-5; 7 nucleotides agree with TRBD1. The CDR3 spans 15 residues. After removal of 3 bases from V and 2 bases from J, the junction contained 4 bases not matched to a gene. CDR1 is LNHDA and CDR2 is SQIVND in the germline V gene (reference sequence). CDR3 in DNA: TGTGCCAGTAGTATCCGGGACAGAGGCAATCAGCCCCAGCATTTT. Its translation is CASSIRDRGNQPQHF. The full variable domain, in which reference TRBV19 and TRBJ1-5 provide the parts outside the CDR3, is DGGITQSPKYLFRKEGQNVTLSCEQNLNHDAMYWYRQDPGQGLRLIYYSQIVNDFQKGDIAEGYSVSREKKESFPLTVTSAQKNPTAFYLCASSIRDRGNQPQHFGDGTRLSIL.

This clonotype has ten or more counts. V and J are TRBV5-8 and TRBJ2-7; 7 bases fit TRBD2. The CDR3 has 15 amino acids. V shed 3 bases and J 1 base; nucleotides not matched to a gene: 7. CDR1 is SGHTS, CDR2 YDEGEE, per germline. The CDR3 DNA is TGTGCCAGCAGCTCCAGCCAGCGGGGATCCTACGAGCAGTACTTC. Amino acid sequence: CASSSSQRGSYEQYF.

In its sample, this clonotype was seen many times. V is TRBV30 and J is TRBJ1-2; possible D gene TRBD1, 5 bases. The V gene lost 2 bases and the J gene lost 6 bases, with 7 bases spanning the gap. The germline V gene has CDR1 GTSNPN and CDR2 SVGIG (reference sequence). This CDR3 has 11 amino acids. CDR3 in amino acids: CAWSPGHGYTF. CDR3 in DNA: TGTGCCTGGAGTCCAGGGCATGGCTACACCTTC.

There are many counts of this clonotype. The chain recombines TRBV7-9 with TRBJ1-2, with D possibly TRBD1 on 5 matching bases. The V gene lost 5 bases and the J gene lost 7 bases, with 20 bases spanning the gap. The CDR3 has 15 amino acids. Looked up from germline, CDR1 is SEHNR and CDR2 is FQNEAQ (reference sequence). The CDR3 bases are TGTGCCAGCAGCCCAGCCGGGGCTCCAAGACGTGGCTACACCTTC. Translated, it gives CASSPAGAPRRGYTF.

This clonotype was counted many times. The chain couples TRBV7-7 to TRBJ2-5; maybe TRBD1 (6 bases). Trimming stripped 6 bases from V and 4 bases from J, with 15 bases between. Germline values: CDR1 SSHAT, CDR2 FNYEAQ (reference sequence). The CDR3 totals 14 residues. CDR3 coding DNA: TGTGCCAGCAGTACACAGGGCGCCTTAGAGACCCAGTACTTC. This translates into CASSTQGALETQYF.

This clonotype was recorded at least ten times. DNA of the CDR3: TGTGCCATCAGTTTAACGGGAGGTACCGGGGAGCTGTTTTTT. Translating gives CAISLTGGTGELFF. V is TRBV10-3 and J is TRBJ2-2; 7 bases map to TRBD2. The germline gives CDR1 ENHRY, CDR2 SYGVKD. With V trimmed by 5 bases and J by 5 bases, 5 bases remained unmatched. This CDR3 comprises 14 residues.

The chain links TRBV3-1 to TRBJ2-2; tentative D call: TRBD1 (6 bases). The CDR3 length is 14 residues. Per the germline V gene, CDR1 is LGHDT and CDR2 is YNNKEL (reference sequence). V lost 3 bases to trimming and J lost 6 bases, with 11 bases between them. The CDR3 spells CASSQNRVAGELFF. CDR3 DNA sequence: TGTGCCAGCAGCCAGAACAGGGTAGCCGGGGAGCTGTTTTTT.

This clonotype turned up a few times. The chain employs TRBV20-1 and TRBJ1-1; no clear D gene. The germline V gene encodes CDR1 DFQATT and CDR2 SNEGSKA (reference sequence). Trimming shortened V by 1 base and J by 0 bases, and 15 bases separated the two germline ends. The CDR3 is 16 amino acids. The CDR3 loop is CSARAQSSQLNTEAFF. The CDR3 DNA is TGCAGTGCTAGAGCCCAATCTAGCCAGCTGAACACTGAAGCTTTCTTT.

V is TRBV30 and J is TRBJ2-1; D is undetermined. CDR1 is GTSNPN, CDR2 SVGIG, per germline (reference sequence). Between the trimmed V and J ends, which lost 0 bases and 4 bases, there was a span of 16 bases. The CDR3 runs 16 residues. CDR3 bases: TGTGCCTGGAGTGTCGGCAGTCTTAAACCTTACAATGAGCAGTTCTTC. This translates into CAWSVGSLKPYNEQFF.

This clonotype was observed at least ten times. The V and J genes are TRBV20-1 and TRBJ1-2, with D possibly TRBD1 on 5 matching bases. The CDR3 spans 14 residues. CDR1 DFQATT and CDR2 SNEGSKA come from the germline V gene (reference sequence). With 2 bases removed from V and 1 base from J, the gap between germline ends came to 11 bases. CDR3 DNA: TGCAGTGCTAGATCTCCGGGACTTAACTATGGCTACACCTTC. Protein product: CSARSPGLNYGYTF.

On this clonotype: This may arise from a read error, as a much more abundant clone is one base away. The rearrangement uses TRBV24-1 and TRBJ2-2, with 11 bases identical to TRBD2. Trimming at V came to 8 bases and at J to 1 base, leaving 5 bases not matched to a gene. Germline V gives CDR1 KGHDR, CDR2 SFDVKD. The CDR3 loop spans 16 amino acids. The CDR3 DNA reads TGTGCCACCAATGGTAGCGGGAGGGAGAACACCGGGGAGCTGTTTTTT. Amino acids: CATNGSGRENTGELFF.

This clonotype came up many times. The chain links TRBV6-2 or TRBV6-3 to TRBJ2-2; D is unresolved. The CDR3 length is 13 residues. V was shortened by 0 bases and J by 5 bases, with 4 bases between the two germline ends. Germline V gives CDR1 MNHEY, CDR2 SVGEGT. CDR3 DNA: TGTGCCAGCAGTTACTCACGGACCGGGGAGCTGTTTTTT. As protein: CASSYSRTGELFF.

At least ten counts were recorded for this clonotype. The DNA of the CDR3 is TGTGCCAGCTCGCAGGGGGCGGATGAAAAACTGTTTTTT. Amino acids: CASSQGADEKLFF. The J gene is TRBJ1-4, the V gene TRBV18, with 8 bases matching TRBD1. CDR3 size: 13 residues. V was clipped by 6 bases and J by 6 bases; unmatched bases: 3. CDR1 is KGHSH, CDR2 LQKENI, per germline.

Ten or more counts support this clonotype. The CDR3 region is CSATPGTSGRSEFF. CDR3 coding DNA: TGCAGCGCTACACCCGGGACTAGCGGGAGGTCGGAGTTCTTC. The rearrangement joins TRBV29-1 to TRBJ2-1, with 15 bases aligning to TRBD2. The CDR3 extends over 14 amino acids. Per the germline V gene, CDR1 is SQVTM and CDR2 is ANQGSEA. V was pared by 7 bases and J by 14 bases, with 12 bases of the junction left unmatched.

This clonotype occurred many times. The CDR3 loop is CASSEARVNPYNEQFF. The CDR3 DNA is TGTGCCAGCAGTGAAGCGAGGGTTAACCCCTACAATGAGCAGTTCTTC. The chain employs TRBV6-1 and TRBJ2-1; D is perhaps TRBD2 (5 bases). CDR3 length: 16 amino acids. The V and J ends lost 0 bases and 2 bases respectively, with 11 bases between them. Germline values: CDR1 MNHNS, CDR2 SASEGT.

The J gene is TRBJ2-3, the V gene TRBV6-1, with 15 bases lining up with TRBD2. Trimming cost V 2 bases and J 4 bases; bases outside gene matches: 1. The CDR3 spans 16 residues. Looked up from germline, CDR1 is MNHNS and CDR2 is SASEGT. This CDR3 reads CASSERTSGRADTQYF. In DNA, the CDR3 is TGTGCCAGCAGTGAACGGACTAGCGGGAGGGCAGATACGCAGTATTTT.

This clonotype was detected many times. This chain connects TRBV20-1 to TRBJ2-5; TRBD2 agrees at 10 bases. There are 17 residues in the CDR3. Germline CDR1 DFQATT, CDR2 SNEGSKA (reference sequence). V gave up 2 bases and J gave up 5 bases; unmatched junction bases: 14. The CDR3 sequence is CSARPLAGGERLETQYF. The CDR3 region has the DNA TGCAGTGCTAGACCTTTAGCGGGAGGCGAGAGGTTGGAGACCCAGTACTTC.

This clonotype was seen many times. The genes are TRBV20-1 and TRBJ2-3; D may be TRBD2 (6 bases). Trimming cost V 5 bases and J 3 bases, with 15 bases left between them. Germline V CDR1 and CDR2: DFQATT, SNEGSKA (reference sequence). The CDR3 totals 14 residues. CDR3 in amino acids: CSAPTSTRTDTQYF. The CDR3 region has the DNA TGCAGTGCTCCGACTAGTACCCGGACAGATACGCAGTATTTT.

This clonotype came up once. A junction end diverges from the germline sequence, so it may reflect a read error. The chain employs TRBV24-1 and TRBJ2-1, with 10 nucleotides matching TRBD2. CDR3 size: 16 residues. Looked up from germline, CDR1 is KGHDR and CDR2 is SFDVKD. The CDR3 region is CATSDRSGRAANEQLF. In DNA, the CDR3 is TGTGCCACCAGTGACCGAAGCGGGAGGGCCGCCAATGAGCAGTTGTTC.

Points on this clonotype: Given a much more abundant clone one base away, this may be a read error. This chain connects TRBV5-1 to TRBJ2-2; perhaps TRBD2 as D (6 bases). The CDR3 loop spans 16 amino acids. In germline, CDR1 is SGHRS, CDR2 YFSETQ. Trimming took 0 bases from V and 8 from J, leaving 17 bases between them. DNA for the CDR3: TGCGCCAGCAGCTTGGGGCTTCGGACTATAGTGGGGGAGCTGTTTTTT. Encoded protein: CASSLGLRTIVGELFF.

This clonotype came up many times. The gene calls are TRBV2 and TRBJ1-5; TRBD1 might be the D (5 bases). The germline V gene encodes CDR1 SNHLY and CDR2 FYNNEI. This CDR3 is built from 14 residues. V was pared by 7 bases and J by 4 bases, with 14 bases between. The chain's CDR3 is CASNSGAKNQPQHF. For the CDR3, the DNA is TGTGCCAGCAATTCCGGGGCAAAAAATCAGCCCCAGCATTTT.

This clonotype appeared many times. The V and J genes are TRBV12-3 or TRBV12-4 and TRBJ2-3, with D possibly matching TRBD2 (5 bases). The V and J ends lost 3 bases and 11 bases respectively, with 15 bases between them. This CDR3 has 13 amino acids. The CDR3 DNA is TGTGCCAGCAGTTTCGGCATTAGTGAGGGGCAGTATTTT. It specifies CASSFGISEGQYF.